Sequencing of this T cell receptor (beta chain) was carried out in a study of liver allograft versus peripheral blood T cells. Across the whole study: Transplanted-liver and recipient peripheral blood T cell receptor repertoires were compared. Study observations and caveats: In liver allografts, T cell receptor repertoires reportedly differed from the repertoires found in peripheral blood.

This clonotype is termed medium-sized. The antigen remains undetermined. V shed 6 bases and J shed 8 bases, with 19 bases lying between them. The CDR3 is 13 amino acids. The V gene's germline CDR1 is SQVTM and CDR2 ANQGSEA. Each CDR3 protein is one row after TCRdb ran MiXCR on the reads. In the table there are about 6,500 distinct CDR3 sequences, roughly 18% of which are singletons. The chain employs TRBV29-1 and TRBJ1-2; D is perhaps TRBD1 (5 bases). The receptor's source is a human patient who had a liver transplant. Some of the T cells may derive from the graft donor. This CDR3 reads CSVSGTDYEGYTF. For the CDR3, the DNA is TGCAGCGTGTCCGGGACCGACTATGAAGGCTACACCTTC.